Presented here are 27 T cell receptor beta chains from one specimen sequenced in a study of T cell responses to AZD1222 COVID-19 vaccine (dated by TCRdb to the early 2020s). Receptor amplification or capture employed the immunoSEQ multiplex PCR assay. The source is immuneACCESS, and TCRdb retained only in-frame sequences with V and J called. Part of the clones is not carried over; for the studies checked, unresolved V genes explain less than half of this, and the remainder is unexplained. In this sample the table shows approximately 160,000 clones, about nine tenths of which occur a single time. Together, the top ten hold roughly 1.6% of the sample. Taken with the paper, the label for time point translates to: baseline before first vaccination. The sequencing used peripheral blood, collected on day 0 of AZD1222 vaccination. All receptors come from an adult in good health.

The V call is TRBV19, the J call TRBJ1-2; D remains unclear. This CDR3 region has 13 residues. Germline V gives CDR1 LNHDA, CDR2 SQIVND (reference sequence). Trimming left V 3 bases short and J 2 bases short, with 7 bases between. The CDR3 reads CASSIADNYGYTF. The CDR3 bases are TGTGCCAGTAGTATTGCAGACAACTATGGCTACACCTTC. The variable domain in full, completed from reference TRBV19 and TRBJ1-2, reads DGGITQSPKYLFRKEGQNVTLSCEQNLNHDAMYWYRQDPGQGLRLIYYSQIVNDFQKGDIAEGYSVSREKKESFPLTVTSAQKNPTAFYLCASSIADNYGYTFGSGTRLTVV.

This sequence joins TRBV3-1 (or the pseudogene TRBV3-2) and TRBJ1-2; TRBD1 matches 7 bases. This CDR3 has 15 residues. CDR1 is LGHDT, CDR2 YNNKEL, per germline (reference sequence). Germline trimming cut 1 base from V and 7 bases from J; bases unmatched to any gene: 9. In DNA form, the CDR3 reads TGTGCCAGCAGCCAAGTGGGACAGCTAATAGGTGGCTACACCTTC. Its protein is CASSQVGQLIGGYTF.

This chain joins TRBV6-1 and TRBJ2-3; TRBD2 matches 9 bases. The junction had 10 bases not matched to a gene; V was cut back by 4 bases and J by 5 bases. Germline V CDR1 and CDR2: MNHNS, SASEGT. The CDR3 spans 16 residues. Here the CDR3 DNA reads TGTGCCAGCAGTGCCCTTCGGCGCGGGGGGGGAGATACGCAGTATTTT. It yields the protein CASSALRRGGGDTQYF.

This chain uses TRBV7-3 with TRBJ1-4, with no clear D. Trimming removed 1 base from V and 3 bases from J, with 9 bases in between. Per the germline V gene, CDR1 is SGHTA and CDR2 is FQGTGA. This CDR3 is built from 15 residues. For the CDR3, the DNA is TGTGCCAGCAGCTTAATGGCGTCCCCTAATGAAAAACTGTTTTTT. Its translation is CASSLMASPNEKLFF.

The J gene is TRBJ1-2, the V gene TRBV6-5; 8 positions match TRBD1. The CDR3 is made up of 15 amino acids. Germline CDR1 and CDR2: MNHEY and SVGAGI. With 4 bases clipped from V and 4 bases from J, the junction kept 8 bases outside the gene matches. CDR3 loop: CASSSPGGWAYGYTF. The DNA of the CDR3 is TGTGCCAGCAGTTCTCCAGGGGGCTGGGCCTATGGCTACACCTTC.

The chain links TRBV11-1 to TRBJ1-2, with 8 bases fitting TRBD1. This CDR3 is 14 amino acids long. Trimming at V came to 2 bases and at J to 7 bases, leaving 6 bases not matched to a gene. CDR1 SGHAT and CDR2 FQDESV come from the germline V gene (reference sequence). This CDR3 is CASSLPDRGAGYTF. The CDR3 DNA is TGTGCCAGCAGCTTACCAGACAGGGGTGCTGGCTACACCTTC.

CDR3 sequence reads: CASSSRGPQYF. The CDR3 DNA sequence: TGTGCCAGCAGCTCTCGGGGCCCCCAGTACTTC. This rearrangement joins TRBV7-2 to TRBJ2-7; D may correspond to TRBD1 or TRBD2 (5 bases each). CDR3 length: 11 amino acids. CDR1 and CDR2 from the germline V gene are SGHTA and FQGNSA. Trimming took off 4 bases at V and 10 bases at J, with 11 bases between the two ends. The whole variable domain, remainder taken from reference TRBV7-2 and TRBJ2-7, is GAGVSQSPSNKVTEKGKDVELRCDPISGHTALYWYRQSLGQGLEFLIYFQGNSAPDKSGLPSDRFSAERTGGSVSTLTIQRTQQEDSAVYLCASSSRGPQYFGPGTRLTVT.

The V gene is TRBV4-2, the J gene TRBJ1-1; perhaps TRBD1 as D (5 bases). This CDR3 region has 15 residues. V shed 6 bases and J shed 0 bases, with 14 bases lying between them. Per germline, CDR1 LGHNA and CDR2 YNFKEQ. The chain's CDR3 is CASSLSREVNTEAFF. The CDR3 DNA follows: TGTGCCAGCAGTTTAAGCAGGGAGGTGAACACTGAAGCTTTCTTT.

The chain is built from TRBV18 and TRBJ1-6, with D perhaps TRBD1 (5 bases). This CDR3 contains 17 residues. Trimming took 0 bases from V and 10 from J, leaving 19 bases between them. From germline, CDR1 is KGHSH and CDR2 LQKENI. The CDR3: CASSPPGGVGISSPLHF. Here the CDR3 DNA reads TGTGCCAGCTCACCACCTGGGGGAGTAGGGATTTCGTCACCCCTCCACTTT.

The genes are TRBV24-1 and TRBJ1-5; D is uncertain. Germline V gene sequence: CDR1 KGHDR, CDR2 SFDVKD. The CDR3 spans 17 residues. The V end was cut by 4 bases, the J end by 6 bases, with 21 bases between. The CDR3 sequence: CATSDLRVARPGQPQHF. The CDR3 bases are TGTGCCACCAGTGACTTAAGGGTGGCCAGACCGGGTCAGCCCCAGCATTTT.

The CDR3 region is CASSPGYKREKLFF. Here the CDR3 DNA reads TGTGCCAGCAGCCCAGGGTATAAACGGGAAAAACTGTTTTTT. The chain employs TRBV11-3 and TRBJ1-4, with D possibly matching TRBD1 (5 bases). V was pared by 5 bases and J by 8 bases, with 15 bases between. This CDR3 spans 14 amino acids. In germline, CDR1 is SGHNT, CDR2 YENEEA.

CDR3 loop: CASSLAGDEAFF. In DNA, the CDR3 is TGCGCCAGCAGCTTGGCCGGGGATGAAGCTTTCTTT. The rearrangement links TRBV5-1 to TRBJ1-1; D uncertain. Germline CDR1 and CDR2: SGHRS and YFSETQ. This CDR3 contains 12 residues. Trimming left V 0 bases short and J 7 bases short, with 7 bases between.

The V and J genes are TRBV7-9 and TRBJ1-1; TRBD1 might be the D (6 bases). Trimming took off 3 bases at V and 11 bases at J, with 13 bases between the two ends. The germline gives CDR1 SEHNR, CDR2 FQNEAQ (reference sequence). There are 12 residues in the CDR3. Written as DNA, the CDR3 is TGTGCCAGCAGCTTGTTGGGGGCCCAGGCTTTCTTT. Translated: CASSLLGAQAFF.

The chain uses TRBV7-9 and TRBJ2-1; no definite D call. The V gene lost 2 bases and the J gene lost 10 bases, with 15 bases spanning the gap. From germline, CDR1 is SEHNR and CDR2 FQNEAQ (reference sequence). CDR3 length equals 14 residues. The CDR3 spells CASSLPQGPWEQFF. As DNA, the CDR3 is TGTGCCAGCAGCTTACCCCAAGGCCCATGGGAGCAGTTCTTC.

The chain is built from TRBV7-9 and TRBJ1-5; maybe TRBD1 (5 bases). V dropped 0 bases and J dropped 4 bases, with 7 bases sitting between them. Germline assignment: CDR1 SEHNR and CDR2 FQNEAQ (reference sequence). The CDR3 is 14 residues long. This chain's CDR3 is CASSLAGENQPQHF. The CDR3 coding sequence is TGTGCCAGCAGCTTAGCAGGGGAAAATCAGCCCCAGCATTTT.

CDR3 protein: CASTEGGYGYTF. The DNA of the CDR3 is TGCGCCAGCACAGAAGGGGGCTATGGCTACACCTTC. V usage is TRBV10-2 and J usage is TRBJ1-2; D perhaps matches TRBD1 (6 bases). The CDR3 sequence is 12 residues long. Trimming removed 7 bases from V and 4 bases from J, with 10 bases in between. The germline V gene has CDR1 WSHSY and CDR2 SAAADI.

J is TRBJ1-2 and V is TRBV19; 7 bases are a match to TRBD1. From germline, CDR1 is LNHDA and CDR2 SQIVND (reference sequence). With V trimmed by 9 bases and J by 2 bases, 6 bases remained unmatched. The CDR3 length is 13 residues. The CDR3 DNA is TGTGCCAGCCAAGACAGGGTCAACTATGGCTACACCTTC. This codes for CASQDRVNYGYTF.

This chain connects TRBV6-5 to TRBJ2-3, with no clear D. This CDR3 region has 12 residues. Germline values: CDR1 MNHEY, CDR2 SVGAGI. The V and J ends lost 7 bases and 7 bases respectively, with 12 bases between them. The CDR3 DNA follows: TGTGCCAGCATTCCCACTGGATATACGCAGTATTTT. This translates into CASIPTGYTQYF.

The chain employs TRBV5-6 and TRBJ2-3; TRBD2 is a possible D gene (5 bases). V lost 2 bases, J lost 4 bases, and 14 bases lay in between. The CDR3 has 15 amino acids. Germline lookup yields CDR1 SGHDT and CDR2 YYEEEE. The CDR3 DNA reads TGTGCCAGCAGCTTCTCGGGGATCTTCTCAGATACGCAGTATTTT. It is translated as CASSFSGIFSDTQYF.

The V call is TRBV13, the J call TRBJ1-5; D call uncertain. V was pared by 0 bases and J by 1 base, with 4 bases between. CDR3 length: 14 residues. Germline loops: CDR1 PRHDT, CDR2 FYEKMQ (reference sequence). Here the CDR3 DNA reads TGTGCCAGCAGCTTAGGTGGGAGCAATCAGCCCCAGCATTTT. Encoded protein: CASSLGGSNQPQHF.

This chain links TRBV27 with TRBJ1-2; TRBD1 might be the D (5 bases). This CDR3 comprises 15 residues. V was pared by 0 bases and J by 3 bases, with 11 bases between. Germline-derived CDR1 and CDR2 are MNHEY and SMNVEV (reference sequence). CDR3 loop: CASSLSVTAHYGYTF. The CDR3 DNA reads TGTGCCAGCAGTTTATCAGTGACAGCCCACTATGGCTACACCTTC.

CDR3: CASSFDHPGGLPNTEAFF. In DNA form, the CDR3 reads TGTGCCAGCAGTTTCGACCACCCGGGAGGCTTACCGAACACTGAAGCTTTCTTT. The chain has TRBV28 and TRBJ1-1; unclear D gene. The germline gives CDR1 MDHEN, CDR2 SYDVKM. Trimming stripped 3 bases from V and 1 base from J, with 21 bases between. This CDR3 comprises 18 residues.

The CDR3 DNA reads as TGTGCCAGAACACTGGAGAGCTCCTATAATTCACCCCTCCACTTT. This sequence encodes CARTLESSYNSPLHF. The chain joins TRBV21-1 to TRBJ1-6. TRBV21-1 is a known pseudogene. The CDR3 extends over 15 amino acids.

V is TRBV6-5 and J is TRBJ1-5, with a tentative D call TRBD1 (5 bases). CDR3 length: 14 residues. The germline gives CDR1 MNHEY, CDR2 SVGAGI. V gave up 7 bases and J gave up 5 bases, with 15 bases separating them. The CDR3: CASTRDGRYQPQHF. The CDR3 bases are TGTGCCAGCACCCGGGACGGTAGGTATCAGCCCCAGCATTTT.

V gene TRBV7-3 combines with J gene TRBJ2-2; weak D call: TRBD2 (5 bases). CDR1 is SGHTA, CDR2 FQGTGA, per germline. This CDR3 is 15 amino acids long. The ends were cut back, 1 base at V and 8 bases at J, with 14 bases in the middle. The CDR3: CASSLIGGLVGELFF. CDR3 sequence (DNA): TGTGCCAGCAGCTTAATCGGAGGATTGGTTGGGGAGCTGTTTTTT. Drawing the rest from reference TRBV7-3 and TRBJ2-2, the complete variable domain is GAGVSQTPSNKVTEKGKYVELRCDPISGHTALYWYRQSLGQGPEFLIYFQGTGAADDSGLPNDRFFAVRPEGSVSTLKIQRTERGDSAVYLCASSLIGGLVGELFFGEGSRLTVL.

The CDR3 region is CASSLRTGSGEQYF. CDR3 nucleotide sequence: TGTGCCAGCAGCTTGAGGACAGGGTCCGGGGAGCAGTACTTC. The chain links TRBV5-5 to TRBJ2-7; 8 nucleotides match TRBD1. This CDR3 contains 14 residues. The germline V gene encodes CDR1 SGHKS and CDR2 YYEKEE (reference sequence). V gave up 1 base and J gave up 7 bases; unmatched junction bases: 7.

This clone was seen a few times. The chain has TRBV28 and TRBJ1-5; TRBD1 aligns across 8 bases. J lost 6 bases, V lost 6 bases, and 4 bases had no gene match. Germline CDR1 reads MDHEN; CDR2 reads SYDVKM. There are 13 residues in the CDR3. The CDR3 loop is CASRRTGTQPQHF. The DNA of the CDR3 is TGTGCCAGCAGACGGACAGGGACTCAGCCCCAGCATTTT.